This entry lists 26 T cell receptor beta chains sequenced from one sample in a study of blood T cells in healthy people across ages. Primed by a sample-barcoded 5' primer and a J-beta primer mix, a second PCR proceeded for about 7 to 11 cycles. TCRdb called the 5' RACE reads again in MiXCR, with one record for every CDR3 protein. The profile covers some 1.7 million distinct CDR3 sequences, with over 25% appearing a single time and roughly 8% taken by the ten largest. The sequenced sample was blood. These receptors all come from a woman in her 30s in good health.

The chain uses TRBV28 and TRBJ1-2; no definite D call. With 7 bases removed from V and 1 base from J, the gap between germline ends came to 19 bases. From germline, CDR1 is MDHEN and CDR2 SYDVKM. The CDR3 loop spans 16 amino acids. CDR3 in amino acids: CASNTPAGSLNYGYTF. The CDR3 bases are TGTGCCAGCAATACACCAGCGGGGAGCCTTAACTATGGCTACACCTTC.

This clonotype was detected a few times. This sequence joins TRBV11-2 and TRBJ2-1, with D hard to call. Germline V gene data show CDR1 as SGHAT and CDR2 as FQNNGV. CDR3 size: 17 residues. V lost 1 base to trimming and J lost 0 bases, with 13 bases between them. The CDR3 loop reads CASSLGLGESSYNEQFF. The DNA of the CDR3 is TGTGCCAGCAGCTTAGGTCTAGGCGAGAGCTCCTACAATGAGCAGTTCTTC.

The chain uses TRBV6-6 and TRBJ2-5; D possibly corresponds to TRBD2 (6 bases). Per germline, CDR1 MNHNY and CDR2 SVGAGI (reference sequence). This CDR3 is 14 amino acids long. V lost 6 bases to trimming and J lost 6 bases, with 17 bases between them. The CDR3, as DNA: TGTGCCAGCAGCCCGAGCGGGTTTCAACAGACCCAGTACTTC. Translated, it gives CASSPSGFQQTQYF.

This rearrangement joins TRBV7-2 to TRBJ2-1, with 16 nucleotides matching TRBD2. CDR3 size: 16 residues. Germline V gene sequence: CDR1 SGHTA, CDR2 FQGNSA. The V gene end was trimmed by 4 bases and the J gene end by 14 bases; junction bases not matched to a gene: 11. For the CDR3, the DNA is TGTGCCAGCAGCTACCTCGGGACTAGCGGGGGGGGAATCAAGTTCTTC. This encodes CASSYLGTSGGGIKFF.

This clonotype was recorded a few times. The chain employs TRBV20-1 and TRBJ2-5; D may correspond to TRBD1 or TRBD2 (5 bases each). The CDR3 is made up of 15 amino acids. Between the trimmed V and J ends, which lost 3 bases and 2 bases, there was a span of 16 bases. Germline V gene lookup returns CDR1 DFQATT and CDR2 SNEGSKA (reference sequence). CDR3 sequence reads: CSARGELERQETQYF. For the CDR3, the DNA is TGCAGTGCTAGGGGGGAACTAGAAAGACAAGAGACCCAGTACTTC.

This clonotype came up a few times. The V gene is TRBV6-2 or TRBV6-3, the J gene TRBJ2-4, with D perhaps TRBD2 (5 bases). The CDR3 totals 17 residues. The V gene lost 0 bases and the J gene lost 0 bases, with 12 bases spanning the gap. Germline assignment: CDR1 MNHEY and CDR2 SVGEGT. The CDR3 DNA follows: TGTGCCAGCAGTTACTCGATTGGAGGATTAGCCAAAAACATTCAGTACTTC. Its translation is CASSYSIGGLAKNIQYF.

This clonotype was seen more than once but under ten times. This chain links TRBV7-3 with TRBJ2-1; TRBD1 matches at 8 bases. V lost 1 base, J lost 6 bases, and 8 bases stayed unmatched. CDR1 is SGHTA and CDR2 is FQGTGA in the germline V gene. The CDR3 is made up of 16 amino acids. The CDR3 is CASSLNTGGIGNEQFF. The CDR3 bases are TGTGCCAGCAGCTTAAATACAGGGGGGATCGGCAATGAGCAGTTCTTC.

This clonotype was recorded a few times. The chain is built from TRBV12-3 or TRBV12-4 and TRBJ2-7; D tentatively fits TRBD1 or TRBD2 (6 bases each). The ends were cut back, 3 bases at V and 5 bases at J, with 14 bases in the middle. The CDR3 has 14 residues. The CDR3 DNA follows: TGTGCCAGCAGTTTTGGAGGGGGGAGGAACGAGCAGTACTTC. Protein sequence: CASSFGGGRNEQYF.

This clonotype was counted between two and nine times. This chain links TRBV2 with TRBJ2-7; D perhaps matches TRBD1 (5 bases). CDR1 SNHLY and CDR2 FYNNEI come from the germline V gene. V gave up 4 bases and J gave up 8 bases, with 15 bases separating them. The CDR3 runs 13 residues. CDR3 sequence (DNA): TGTGCCAGCAGTGGACCTGGCAGGGCTCAGCAGTACTTC. Amino acid sequence: CASSGPGRAQQYF.

This clonotype was counted at least ten times. The V and J genes are TRBV4-1 and TRBJ2-5, with 10 positions matching TRBD2. CDR3 length: 14 amino acids. V was pared by 4 bases and J by 5 bases, with 4 bases of the junction left unmatched. Germline V gene lookup returns CDR1 MGHRA and CDR2 YSYEKL. The DNA for the CDR3 is TGCGCCAGCAGCCCGAGCGGGAGGGTGGAGACCCAGTACTTC. It translates to CASSPSGRVETQYF.

This chain joins TRBV7-3 and TRBJ2-1, with unresolved D. CDR3 length: 14 amino acids. Germline CDR1 and CDR2: SGHTA and FQGTGA. Trimming removed 1 base at V and 6 bases at J, with 10 bases between. The CDR3 reads CASSLMGMSNEQFF. The CDR3 DNA follows: TGTGCCAGCAGCTTAATGGGCATGTCCAATGAGCAGTTCTTC.

The chain recombines TRBV7-7 with TRBJ2-7; possibly TRBD1 for D (5 bases). Trimming shortened V by 2 bases and J by 7 bases, and 18 bases separated the two germline ends. The CDR3 has 15 residues. Germline values: CDR1 SSHAT, CDR2 FNYEAQ (reference sequence). CDR3 protein: CASSLMQGSNNEQYF. The CDR3 DNA reads TGTGCCAGCAGCTTAATGCAGGGATCTAACAATGAGCAGTACTTC. Full variable domain (outside the CDR3, taken from reference TRBV7-7 and TRBJ2-7): GAGVSQSPRYKVTKRGQDVTLRCDPISSHATLYWYQQALGQGPEFLTYFNYEAQPDKSGLPSDRFSAERPEGSISTLTIQRTEQRDSAMYRCASSLMQGSNNEQYFGPGTRLTVT.

This clonotype was seen a handful of times. This chain connects TRBV3-1 to TRBJ2-7; D possibly corresponds to TRBD2 (6 bases). CDR3 size: 14 residues. Trimming pared 6 bases from V and 2 bases from J, leaving 14 bases between. The germline V gene encodes CDR1 LGHDT and CDR2 YNNKEL (reference sequence). CDR3 protein: CASSRDSAPYEQYF. The CDR3 DNA sequence: TGTGCCAGCAGTCGGGACTCGGCCCCCTACGAGCAGTACTTC.

For this clonotype: A much larger clone lies a single base off, so this may be a read error. The rearrangement uses TRBV29-1 and TRBJ2-7; a possible D gene is TRBD2 (6 bases). Looked up from germline, CDR1 is SQVTM and CDR2 is ANQGSEA. V was clipped by 3 bases and J by 2 bases, with 11 bases between them. The CDR3 has 13 amino acids. The CDR3 DNA follows: TGCAGCGTTGAGGAGGGCGAGCCCTACGAGCAGTACTTC. Amino acids: CSVEEGEPYEQYF.

Regarding this clonotype: Being one base from a much bigger clone, this may be a read error. V is TRBV7-2 and J is TRBJ2-1; D ambiguous. The V gene lost 5 bases and the J gene lost 0 bases, with 11 bases spanning the gap. The V gene's germline CDR1 is SGHTA and CDR2 FQGNSA. The CDR3 spans 15 residues. CDR3 residues: CASSAQLGSYNEQFF. CDR3 nucleotide sequence: TGTGCCAGCAGCGCGCAGCTGGGCTCCTACAATGAGCAGTTCTTC.

In this sample, this clonotype turned up a few times. The chain uses TRBV13 and TRBJ2-1, with 10 nucleotides matching TRBD2. J gave up 4 bases and V 5 bases, and 5 bases lay outside the gene matches. The CDR3 extends over 15 amino acids. In germline, CDR1 is PRHDT, CDR2 FYEKMQ (reference sequence). CDR3 sequence: CASSLGTSEYNEQFF. The CDR3, as DNA: TGTGCCAGCAGCCTCGGGACTAGCGAGTACAATGAGCAGTTCTTC.

This clonotype occurred many times. This sequence joins TRBV12-3 or TRBV12-4 and TRBJ1-2; 9 nucleotides match TRBD1. This CDR3 has 16 residues. Trimming cost V 2 bases and J 1 base; bases outside gene matches: 5. The CDR3 spells CASSLLGTGYNYGYTF. The CDR3, as DNA: TGTGCCAGCAGTTTATTGGGGACAGGGTATAACTATGGCTACACCTTC.

This clonotype was counted a few times. This chain links TRBV5-1 with TRBJ2-2; TRBD2 might be the D (5 bases). Germline V gives CDR1 SGHRS, CDR2 YFSETQ. V was trimmed by 4 bases and J by 1 base, leaving 11 bases between them. This CDR3 has 15 amino acids. The DNA of the CDR3 is TGCGCCAGCAGCCTTTCTAGCCAGAACACCGGGGAGCTGTTTTTT. It specifies CASSLSSQNTGELFF.

This clonotype occurred many times. The genes are TRBV20-1 and TRBJ2-1, with D tentatively TRBD2 (6 bases). Germline loops: CDR1 DFQATT, CDR2 SNEGSKA (reference sequence). This CDR3 contains 13 residues. CDR3 sequence reads: CSAGTQSYNEQFF. The CDR3 coding sequence is TGCAGCGCCGGGACTCAGTCCTACAATGAGCAGTTCTTC.

Regarding this clonotype: A much larger clonotype is one base distant, so this may be a read error. The gene calls are TRBV6-5 and TRBJ1-2; 9 nucleotides align to TRBD1. The CDR3 covers 13 residues. CDR1 MNHEY and CDR2 SVGAGI come from the germline V gene. This CDR3 is CASRNRGLIGCTF. CDR3 nucleotides: TGTGCCAGCAGAAACAGGGGGCTGATCGGCTGCACCTTC.

V usage is TRBV20-1 and J usage is TRBJ2-1; D not resolved. Between the trimmed V and J ends, which lost 4 bases and 3 bases, there was a span of 7 bases. This CDR3 region has 12 residues. Germline V gives CDR1 DFQATT, CDR2 SNEGSKA (reference sequence). The CDR3 is CSAIGSYNEQFF. Here the CDR3 DNA reads TGCAGTGCTATAGGTAGCTACAATGAGCAGTTCTTC.

In this sample, this clonotype turned up a few times. The chain couples TRBV28 to TRBJ1-2, with D possibly being TRBD1 (5 bases). Germline V lookup: CDR1 MDHEN, CDR2 SYDVKM. Trimming left V 4 bases short and J 6 bases short, with 15 bases between. There are 14 residues in the CDR3. CDR3 coding DNA: TGTGCCAGCAGTTCCAATCAGGGCTCCGATGGCTACACCTTC. Residues: CASSSNQGSDGYTF.

This clonotype was seen a few times. The genes are TRBV7-2 and TRBJ2-2; 7 positions agree with TRBD1. There are 16 residues in the CDR3. V trimming: 3 bases; J trimming: 0 bases; junction bases outside the gene matches: 4. Germline CDR1 is SGHTA and CDR2 is FQGNSA. Here the CDR3 reads CASSLGRGPNTGELFF. In DNA form, the CDR3 reads TGTGCCAGCAGCTTGGGTAGGGGGCCGAACACCGGGGAGCTGTTTTTT.

The chain recombines TRBV7-9 with TRBJ1-2; no reliable D call. The germline V gene encodes CDR1 SEHNR and CDR2 FQNEAQ (reference sequence). Trimming stripped 7 bases from V and 8 bases from J, with 20 bases between. CDR3 length: 14 amino acids. The CDR3 DNA is TGTGCCAGCACCCCGTTTAGAGCGACGGGCGGCTACACCTTC. Encoded protein: CASTPFRATGGYTF.

The chain links TRBV20-1 to TRBJ1-4, with D hard to call. The CDR3 is 13 residues long. V lost 6 bases and J 8 bases, leaving 16 bases between the germline ends. Germline V gene lookup returns CDR1 DFQATT and CDR2 SNEGSKA (reference sequence). The CDR3 is CSATLRRNEKLFF. CDR3 DNA sequence: TGCAGTGCCACTCTGAGGCGGAACGAAAAACTGTTTTTT.

This clonotype was counted only a few times. This chain joins TRBV18 and TRBJ2-1; 7 bases map to TRBD2. Looked up from germline, CDR1 is KGHSH and CDR2 is LQKENI. J gave up 3 bases and V 10 bases, and 9 bases lay outside the gene matches. The CDR3 contains 14 residues. The CDR3 DNA follows: TGTGCCACTCACCCGGGCGGGAGCTACAATGAGCAGTTCTTC. This translates into CATHPGGSYNEQFF. The full variable domain, its missing parts supplied by reference TRBV18 and TRBJ2-1, is NAGVMQNPRHLVRRRGQEARLRCSPMKGHSHVYWYRQLPEEGLKFMVYLQKENIIDESGMPKERFSAEFPKEGPSILRIQQVVRGDSAAYFCATHPGGSYNEQFFGPGTRLTVL.